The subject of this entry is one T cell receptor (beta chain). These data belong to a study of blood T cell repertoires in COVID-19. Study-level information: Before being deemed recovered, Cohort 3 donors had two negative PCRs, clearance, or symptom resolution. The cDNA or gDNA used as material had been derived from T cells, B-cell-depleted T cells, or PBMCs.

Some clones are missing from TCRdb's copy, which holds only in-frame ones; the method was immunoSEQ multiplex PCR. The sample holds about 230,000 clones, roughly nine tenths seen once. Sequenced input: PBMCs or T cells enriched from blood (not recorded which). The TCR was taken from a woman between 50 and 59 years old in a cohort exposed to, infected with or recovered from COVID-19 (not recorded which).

The CDR3 sequence: CASSSLTGDRTNEKLFF. The DNA of the CDR3 is TGTGCCAGCAGCTCATTAACAGGGGATCGGACTAATGAAAAACTGTTTTTT. The rearrangement uses TRBV7-9 and TRBJ1-4; 7 bases fit TRBD1. Losses at the gene ends were 4 bases for V and 2 bases for J; bases not matched to a gene: 10. CDR1 is SEHNR and CDR2 is FQNEAQ in the germline V gene (reference sequence). The CDR3 is 17 residues long.